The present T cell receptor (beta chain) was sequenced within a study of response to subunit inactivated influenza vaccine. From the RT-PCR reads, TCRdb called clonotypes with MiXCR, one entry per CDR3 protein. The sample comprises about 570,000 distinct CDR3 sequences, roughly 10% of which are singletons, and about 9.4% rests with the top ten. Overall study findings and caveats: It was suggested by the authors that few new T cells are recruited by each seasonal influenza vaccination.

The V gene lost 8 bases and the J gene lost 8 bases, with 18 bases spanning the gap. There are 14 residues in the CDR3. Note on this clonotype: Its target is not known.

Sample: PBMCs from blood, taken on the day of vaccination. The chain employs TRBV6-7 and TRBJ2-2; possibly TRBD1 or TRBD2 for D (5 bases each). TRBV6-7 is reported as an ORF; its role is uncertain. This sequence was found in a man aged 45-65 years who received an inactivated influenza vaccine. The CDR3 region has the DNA TGTGCCAGCGTCTCTCGCGCCGGGACGGGGGAGCTGTTTTTT. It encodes CASVSRAGTGELFF.